The 32 T cell receptor beta chains listed next were all sequenced from one sample in a study of T cell responses to AZD1222 COVID-19 vaccine. Assay used: immunoSEQ multiplex PCR; TCRdb lists only in-frame clones, some missing. The table records about 150,000 clones, around 89% of them present only once. Sequencing was performed on peripheral blood, taken on day 0 of AZD1222 vaccination. All receptors come from an adult in good health.

The gene calls are TRBV28 and TRBJ1-4; 12 bases line up with TRBD1. The V gene's germline CDR1 is MDHEN and CDR2 SYDVKM. CDR3 length: 14 amino acids. Germline trimming cut 6 bases from V and 7 bases from J; bases unmatched to any gene: 3. The CDR3: CASRGQGAGEKLFF. DNA for the CDR3: TGTGCCAGCAGGGGACAGGGGGCAGGTGAAAAACTGTTTTTT.

The CDR3 loop reads CASSYSGSGLYF. CDR3 coding DNA: TGTGCCAGCAGTTACTCGGGTAGCGGCCTATACTTC. The chain uses TRBV6-5 and TRBJ2-7; maybe TRBD2 (6 bases). Trimming shortened V by 0 bases and J by 13 bases, and 13 bases separated the two germline ends. This CDR3 has 12 amino acids. Per germline, CDR1 MNHEY and CDR2 SVGAGI.

The chain combines TRBV18 with TRBJ2-5; the D is unclear. Germline CDR1 is KGHSH and CDR2 is LQKENI. The CDR3 sequence is 12 residues long. Trimming cost V 3 bases and J 1 base, with 3 bases left between them. The CDR3 is CASSPLQETQYF. The CDR3 DNA follows: TGTGCCAGCTCACCGCTCCAAGAGACCCAGTACTTC.

CDR3 coding DNA: TGTGCCATCGGGCGACAGGGGGCTGATCAGCCCCAGCATTTT. It is translated as CAIGRQGADQPQHF. The gene calls are TRBV10-3 and TRBJ1-5; 10 bases line up with TRBD1. V was clipped by 8 bases and J by 5 bases; unmatched bases: 6. CDR1 is ENHRY and CDR2 is SYGVKD in the germline V gene. The length of the CDR3 is 14 residues.

The chain combines TRBV3-1 (or the pseudogene TRBV3-2) with TRBJ1-2; possible D gene TRBD1, 6 bases. V shed 8 bases and J shed 4 bases, with 23 bases lying between them. Germline lookup yields CDR1 LGHDT and CDR2 YNNKEL (reference sequence). The CDR3 length is 16 residues. This CDR3 is CASGNEGGALGYGYTF. DNA for the CDR3: TGTGCCAGCGGAAACGAAGGGGGGGCATTGGGCTATGGCTACACCTTC.

The chain carries TRBV6-5 and TRBJ1-5; D remains unclear. The CDR3 sequence is 11 residues long. V was clipped by 8 bases and J by 4 bases, with 6 bases between them. In germline, CDR1 is MNHEY, CDR2 SVGAGI. CDR3 DNA: TGTGCCAGCTCTGGGAATCAGCCCCAGCATTTT. Protein sequence: CASSGNQPQHF.

The CDR3 sequence is CASSQDPGNTEAFF. CDR3 DNA sequence: TGCGCCAGCAGCCAAGATCCAGGAAACACTGAAGCTTTCTTT. This chain links TRBV4-1 with TRBJ1-1; D unresolved. Germline V gene data show CDR1 as MGHRA and CDR2 as YSYEKL. The CDR3 covers 14 residues. V was clipped by 0 bases and J by 2 bases, with 7 bases between them.

As for this clone: This same CDR3 is encoded by further DNA sequences in the sample. This chain joins TRBV12-3 or TRBV12-4 and TRBJ1-2; D remains ambiguous. Deletions cut 5 bases from V and 4 bases from J, with 5 bases between. The CDR3 spans 11 residues. CDR3 DNA sequence: TGTGCCAGCAGTCGGGGCTATGGCTACACCTTC. Protein sequence: CASSRGYGYTF.

J is TRBJ2-1 and V is TRBV5-1; 10 bases are a match to TRBD2. V lost 4 bases, J lost 8 bases, and 6 bases stayed unmatched. In germline, CDR1 is SGHRS, CDR2 YFSETQ. This CDR3 has 14 residues. Here the CDR3 DNA reads TGCGCCAGCAGCCCAGAGCGGGGGGGCGATGAGCAGTTCTTC. It yields the protein CASSPERGGDEQFF.

This clone has at least ten counts. The chain couples TRBV28 to TRBJ2-7, with TRBD1 identical over 9 bases. Germline values: CDR1 MDHEN, CDR2 SYDVKM. The CDR3 length is 15 residues. The J segment lost 0 bases and the V segment lost 5 bases, leaving 5 bases of the junction unmatched. CDR3 sequence: CASSPGTGSSYEQYF. The CDR3 nucleotides are TGTGCCAGCAGTCCCGGGACAGGGAGCTCCTACGAGCAGTACTTC. The whole variable domain, remainder taken from reference TRBV28 and TRBJ2-7, is DVKVTQSSRYLVKRTGEKVFLECVQDMDHENMFWYRQDPGLGLRLIYFSYDVKMKEKGDIPEGYSVSREKKERFSLILESASTNQTSMYLCASSPGTGSSYEQYFGPGTRLTVT.

CDR3 in DNA: TGTGCCAGCAGTGAAAACTCAGTGAACACTGAAGCTTTCTTT. It encodes CASSENSVNTEAFF. V gene TRBV6-1 combines with J gene TRBJ1-1; D gene ambiguous. Trimming left V 2 bases short and J 0 bases short, with 7 bases between. Germline loops: CDR1 MNHNS, CDR2 SASEGT. This CDR3 is built from 14 residues.

The chain is built from TRBV7-3 and TRBJ2-3, with D perhaps given as TRBD1 or TRBD2 (6 bases each). The CDR3 consists of 17 residues. Germline V gene lookup returns CDR1 SGHTA and CDR2 FQGTGA. Trimming removed 5 bases from V and 1 base from J, with 19 bases in between. Written as DNA, the CDR3 is TGTGCCAGCAGCCGATTAGGAGGGGGAGTGGGCACAGATACGCAGTATTTT. Its translation is CASSRLGGGVGTDTQYF.

Comment on this clone: Germline and junction disagree at one end, which may indicate a read error. V is TRBV14 and J is TRBJ2-1; possible D gene TRBD2, 5 bases. Germline lookup yields CDR1 SGHDN and CDR2 FVKESK. The CDR3 has 15 residues. CDR3: CASSQEAASGPRLVF. The CDR3 nucleotides are TGTGCCAGCAGCCAAGAAGCGGCCAGCGGTCCACGTTTGGTCTTC.

This chain joins TRBV28 and TRBJ1-5; no clear D. Germline CDR1 and CDR2: MDHEN and SYDVKM. Trimming shortened V by 3 bases and J by 3 bases, and 12 bases separated the two germline ends. CDR3 length: 15 amino acids. CDR3 residues: CASSFYRIVNQPQHF. CDR3 coding DNA: TGTGCCAGCAGTTTTTATCGGATAGTCAATCAGCCCCAGCATTTT.

This chain links TRBV5-4 with TRBJ1-1; a weak D match, TRBD1 (5 bases). Germline V gives CDR1 SGHNT, CDR2 YYREEE (reference sequence). The CDR3 has 13 amino acids. The V end lost 0 bases, the J end lost 4 bases, and 7 bases lay between the germline ends. This CDR3 is CASSLVGATEAFF. CDR3 coding DNA: TGTGCCAGCAGCTTGGTAGGGGCCACTGAAGCTTTCTTT.

The chain is built from TRBV4-3 and TRBJ1-3; 7 bases are a match to TRBD1. The CDR3 spans 17 residues. Trimming at V came to 1 base and at J to 1 base, leaving 7 bases not matched to a gene. CDR1 is LGHNA and CDR2 is YSLEER in the germline V gene. The CDR3 is CASSQGEGGISGNTIYF. The CDR3 DNA sequence: TGCGCCAGCAGCCAAGGTGAAGGGGGCATATCTGGAAACACCATATATTTT.

CDR3 loop: CASSFFSFGTGVYNEQFF. The DNA of the CDR3 is TGTGCCAGCAGCTTCTTTTCTTTCGGGACAGGGGTCTACAATGAGCAGTTCTTC. The chain is built from TRBV13 and TRBJ2-1; TRBD1 agrees at 10 bases. Unmatched junction bases numbered 11, after V lost 3 bases and J lost 3 bases. Germline V lookup: CDR1 PRHDT, CDR2 FYEKMQ (reference sequence). This CDR3 region has 18 residues.

V is TRBV2 and J is TRBJ1-5; D is perhaps TRBD1 (5 bases). Germline CDR1 SNHLY, CDR2 FYNNEI. The CDR3 runs to 15 residues. Trimming shortened V by 6 bases and J by 0 bases, and 12 bases separated the two germline ends. The CDR3 sequence is CASSGTQNSNQPQHF. The CDR3 DNA reads TGTGCCAGCAGCGGGACGCAAAATAGCAATCAGCCCCAGCATTTT. The whole variable domain, filled in from reference TRBV2 and TRBJ1-5, reads EPEVTQTPSHQVTQMGQEVILRCVPISNHLYFYWYRQILGQKVEFLVSFYNNEISEKSEIFDDQFSVERPDGSNFTLKIRSTKLEDSAMYFCASSGTQNSNQPQHFGDGTRLSIL.

The V call is TRBV11-1, the J call TRBJ2-7; no definite D call. Trimming stripped 3 bases from V and 6 bases from J, with 9 bases between. CDR1 SGHAT and CDR2 FQDESV come from the germline V gene (reference sequence). This CDR3 has 12 residues. The CDR3 loop is CASSFLAPEQYF. The CDR3 DNA reads TGTGCCAGCAGCTTTCTGGCCCCCGAGCAGTACTTC.

The CDR3 sequence is CATNPGVYNSPLHF. DNA for the CDR3: TGTGCCACCAACCCTGGGGTCTATAATTCACCCCTCCACTTT. The chain joins TRBV19 to TRBJ1-6; D not certain. The CDR3 has 14 amino acids. The V end was cut by 10 bases, the J end by 3 bases, with 13 bases between. Germline V gene sequence: CDR1 LNHDA, CDR2 SQIVND (reference sequence).

This sequence joins TRBV18 and TRBJ1-1; D is possibly TRBD1 (5 bases). There are 13 residues in the CDR3. The V end lost 4 bases, the J end lost 7 bases, and 13 bases lay between the germline ends. Germline CDR1 reads KGHSH; CDR2 reads LQKENI. The CDR3 spells CASSQNRRGEAFF. The DNA for the CDR3 is TGTGCCAGCTCACAAAACAGGAGGGGTGAAGCTTTCTTT.

The rearrangement uses TRBV25-1 and TRBJ1-2; D unresolved. Germline CDR1 and CDR2: MGHDK and SYGVNS. V dropped 5 bases and J dropped 8 bases, with 12 bases sitting between them. The CDR3 runs to 12 residues. CDR3 region: CASSNTGGGYTF. CDR3 coding DNA: TGTGCCAGCAGTAACACCGGCGGGGGCTACACCTTC.

The chain combines TRBV3-1 (or the pseudogene TRBV3-2) with TRBJ2-1; 15 nucleotides line up with TRBD2. The CDR3 extends over 18 amino acids. V lost 3 bases, J lost 0 bases, and 3 bases stayed unmatched. Germline loops: CDR1 LGHDT, CDR2 YNNKEL (reference sequence). The CDR3 loop is CASSQGLAGGGSYNEQFF. As DNA, the CDR3 is TGTGCCAGCAGCCAGGGACTAGCGGGGGGAGGCTCCTACAATGAGCAGTTCTTC.

The genes are TRBV7-2 and TRBJ2-7; 8 nucleotides match TRBD2. The germline CDR1 and CDR2 sequences are SGHTA and FQGNSA. V lost 5 bases and J lost 1; bases outside the gene matches: 4. The CDR3 runs to 14 residues. CDR3 sequence (DNA): TGTGCCAGCAGCGCGACTAGCGTTTCCTACGAGCAGTACTTC. Its translation: CASSATSVSYEQYF.

This chain connects TRBV7-6 to TRBJ2-3, with unresolved D. Trimming pared 5 bases from V and 2 bases from J, leaving 11 bases between. CDR3 size: 14 residues. Germline CDR1 SGHVS, CDR2 FNYEAQ. The CDR3 region is CASSPLGFTDTQYF. In nucleotides, the CDR3 is TGTGCCAGCAGCCCACTGGGGTTCACAGATACGCAGTATTTT. The variable domain in full, completed from reference TRBV7-6 and TRBJ2-3, reads GAGVSQSPRYKVTKRGQDVALRCDPISGHVSLYWYRQALGQGPEFLTYFNYEAQQDKSGLPNDRFSAERPEGSISTLTIQRTEQRDSAMYRCASSPLGFTDTQYFGPGTRLTVL.

V gene TRBV6-5 combines with J gene TRBJ2-5, with D possibly TRBD1 on 5 matching bases. CDR3 length: 16 amino acids. Germline loops: CDR1 MNHEY, CDR2 SVGAGI. V gave up 0 bases and J gave up 1 base, with 12 bases separating them. DNA of the CDR3: TGTGCCAGCAGTTACTCGACAACCCAGGGCCAAGAGACCCAGTACTTC. Translation: CASSYSTTQGQETQYF.

This chain uses TRBV5-1 with TRBJ1-6; D not certain. The germline V gene has CDR1 SGHRS and CDR2 YFSETQ. The CDR3 runs 18 residues. Trimming took off 4 bases at V and 10 bases at J, with 27 bases between the two ends. The CDR3 region has the DNA TGCGCCAGCAGCAAATGGACCGAGGGTGTTGGATTAGGGTCACCCCTCCACTTT. It is translated as CASSKWTEGVGLGSPLHF.

The chain uses TRBV7-2 and TRBJ2-2, with D tentatively TRBD2 (7 bases). The CDR3 totals 16 residues. V was shortened by 0 bases and J by 3 bases, with 11 bases between the two germline ends. CDR1 SGHTA and CDR2 FQGNSA come from the germline V gene. In DNA, the CDR3 is TGTGCCAGCAGCTTAGCGGGGGGGCAGTACACCGGGGAGCTGTTTTTT. Protein sequence: CASSLAGGQYTGELFF.

The rearrangement joins TRBV12-5 to TRBJ1-2; possibly TRBD1 for D (6 bases). Germline V gene data show CDR1 as LGHNT and CDR2 as FRNRAP. This CDR3 has 12 amino acids. Trimming removed 5 bases from V and 7 bases from J, with 11 bases in between. The CDR3 loop reads CASGEQGSGYTF. The CDR3 DNA is TGTGCTAGTGGTGAACAGGGATCTGGCTACACCTTC. The full variable domain, rest sourced from reference TRBV12-5 and TRBJ1-2, is DARVTQTPRHKVTEMGQEVTMRCQPILGHNTVFWYRQTMMQGLELLAYFRNRAPLDDSGMPKDRFSAEMPDATLATLKIQPSEPRDSAVYFCASGEQGSGYTFGSGTRLTVV.

This clone was counted only a few times. This sequence joins TRBV12-3 or TRBV12-4 and TRBJ1-1, with TRBD1 as a possible D gene (6 bases). The CDR3 has 13 residues. Trimming removed 7 bases from V and 8 bases from J, with 17 bases in between. The CDR3 region is CASTPLGTQEAFF. The CDR3 DNA sequence: TGTGCCAGCACCCCCCTCGGGACACAAGAAGCTTTCTTT.

The chain recombines TRBV3-1 (or the pseudogene TRBV3-2) with TRBJ2-7; D may be TRBD1 (6 bases). The CDR3 is 14 residues long. From germline, CDR1 is LGHDT and CDR2 YNNKEL (reference sequence). V dropped 6 bases and J dropped 1 base, with 13 bases sitting between them. This CDR3 reads CASRRSGQSYEQYF. The DNA of the CDR3 is TGTGCCAGCAGACGATCGGGACAATCCTACGAGCAGTACTTC.

J is TRBJ1-2 and V is TRBV6-5, with D maybe TRBD1 (5 bases). The CDR3 contains 14 residues. V lost 2 bases and J 5 bases, leaving 12 bases between the germline ends. The germline gives CDR1 MNHEY, CDR2 SVGAGI. This CDR3 is CASSYGRAEYGYTF. CDR3 DNA sequence: TGTGCCAGCAGTTACGGCAGGGCAGAATATGGCTACACCTTC.